This T cell receptor beta chain was captured in a study of control samples from healthy donors and cancer patients. Produced via immunoSEQ multiplex PCR; TCRdb's table is partial and in-frame only. Of approximately 97,000 clones listed, 92% are singletons. This clone was found many times. This CDR3 spans 13 amino acids. In germline, CDR1 is SNHLY, CDR2 FYNNEI. After removal of 9 bases from V and 9 bases from J, the junction contained 8 bases not matched to a gene. The chain links TRBV2 to TRBJ1-6, with 7 bases aligning to TRBD1. The sequence was obtained from a woman aged 18-29 years in good health. Sequencing was performed on blood. DNA for the CDR3: TGTGCCAGTCTCCGGGACAGAGGTTCACCCCTCCACTTT. Translation gives CASLRDRGSPLHF.